The next 24 T cell receptor beta chains were all read from a single sample in a study of blood T cell repertoires in COVID-19. TCRdb's table, derived via immunoSEQ multiplex PCR, lists solely in-frame clones and lacks some. The table records 100,000 to 150,000 clones, roughly 74% of them present only once. Sequencing was carried out using peripheral blood. These receptors all stem from a man older than 75 with COVID-19, enrolled during active disease.

This rearrangement joins TRBV4-1 to TRBJ2-2; 11 positions match TRBD2. The V gene's germline CDR1 is MGHRA and CDR2 YSYEKL. This CDR3 spans 18 amino acids. Trimming removed 0 bases from V and 1 base from J; junction bases left unmatched: 4. DNA of the CDR3: TGCGCCAGCAGCCAAGATGAGCTAGCGGGAGGGAACACCGGGGAGCTGTTTTTT. Protein product: CASSQDELAGGNTGELFF.

The chain combines TRBV7-9 with TRBJ1-6; D gene ambiguous. The CDR3 extends over 13 amino acids. V was clipped by 5 bases and J by 13 bases, with 15 bases between them. The germline V gene has CDR1 SEHNR and CDR2 FQNEAQ (reference sequence). The CDR3 DNA is TGTGCCAGCAGCCAAGACATTGGTGGGCCCCTCCACTTT. Its protein product is CASSQDIGGPLHF.

The chain recombines TRBV24-1 with TRBJ2-3, with a tentative D call TRBD2 (6 bases). V was clipped by 10 bases and J by 0 bases, with 16 bases between them. CDR1 is KGHDR, CDR2 SFDVKD, per germline. This CDR3 is built from 15 residues. CDR3 bases: TGTGCCACTTCCTTTAACAGCGGGAGCACAGATACGCAGTATTTT. This codes for CATSFNSGSTDTQYF.

This clone came up once. This sequence joins TRBV10-3 and TRBJ2-7, with 9 bases that match TRBD2. Trimming removed 8 bases from V and 3 bases from J; junction bases left unmatched: 5. This CDR3 comprises 13 residues. Looked up from germline, CDR1 is ENHRY and CDR2 is SYGVKD. The chain's CDR3 is CAIGIAGVYEQYF. The CDR3 bases are TGTGCCATCGGGATAGCGGGAGTCTACGAGCAGTACTTC.

V usage is TRBV13 and J usage is TRBJ1-2; TRBD1 matches at 8 bases. CDR3 length: 14 residues. V lost 3 bases to trimming and J lost 6 bases; unmatched junction nucleotides: 6. Germline CDR1 and CDR2: PRHDT and FYEKMQ (reference sequence). The CDR3 here is CASSLYRGSDGYTF. DNA for the CDR3: TGTGCCAGCAGCTTGTACAGGGGGTCGGATGGCTACACCTTC.

The gene calls are TRBV13 and TRBJ2-1; 7 bases are shared with TRBD1. The CDR3 totals 15 residues. The V gene end was trimmed by 4 bases and the J gene end by 3 bases; junction bases not matched to a gene: 6. From germline, CDR1 is PRHDT and CDR2 FYEKMQ (reference sequence). The CDR3 DNA follows: TGTGCCAGCAGCTCAGACAGGGAAAGCTACAATGAGCAGTTCTTC. Its protein product is CASSSDRESYNEQFF.

The CDR3 DNA sequence: TGTGCCAGCAGTGAAAGGGCAGGGTTGGACACCGGGGAGCTGTTTTTT. Translating it yields CASSERAGLDTGELFF. V is TRBV2 and J is TRBJ2-2; possibly TRBD1 for D (5 bases). The CDR3 covers 16 residues. CDR1 and CDR2 (germline): SNHLY, FYNNEI. V was clipped by 2 bases and J by 3 bases, with 13 bases between them.

The chain joins TRBV7-3 to TRBJ1-6, with 8 bases fitting TRBD1. Germline V gene data show CDR1 as SGHTA and CDR2 as FQGTGA. This CDR3 region has 14 residues. Trimming cost V 5 bases and J 7 bases; bases outside gene matches: 4. The CDR3 sequence: CASSRQGPNSPLHF. In DNA form, the CDR3 reads TGTGCCAGCAGCCGACAGGGGCCAAATTCACCCCTCCACTTT. Full variable domain (outside the CDR3, taken from reference TRBV7-3 and TRBJ1-6): GAGVSQTPSNKVTEKGKYVELRCDPISGHTALYWYRQSLGQGPEFLIYFQGTGAADDSGLPNDRFFAVRPEGSVSTLKIQRTERGDSAVYLCASSRQGPNSPLHFGNGTRLTVT.

J is TRBJ1-4 and V is TRBV6-5, with D unclear. The germline CDR1 and CDR2 sequences are MNHEY and SVGAGI. The CDR3 extends over 12 amino acids. V shed 5 bases and J shed 8 bases, with 9 bases lying between them. The CDR3 DNA sequence: TGTGCCAGCAGTACGACCGGGGAAAAACTGTTTTTT. Protein sequence: CASSTTGEKLFF.

This rearrangement joins TRBV13 to TRBJ1-1; possibly TRBD1 for D (6 bases). V shed 6 bases and J shed 10 bases, with 15 bases lying between them. Germline assignment: CDR1 PRHDT and CDR2 FYEKMQ (reference sequence). This CDR3 spans 12 amino acids. The DNA for the CDR3 is TGTGCCAGCAGACAGGGTGAAAAAAGAGCTTTCTTT. This encodes CASRQGEKRAFF.

The chain links TRBV10-1 to TRBJ2-1; 13 nucleotides line up with TRBD2. The CDR3 sequence is 15 residues long. Germline V lookup: CDR1 WNHNN, CDR2 SYGVQD (reference sequence). The V and J ends lost 5 bases and 5 bases, in that order; junction bases with no gene match: 3. The CDR3 here is CASSRGLAGNNEQFF. In DNA, the CDR3 is TGCGCCAGCAGTCGGGGACTAGCGGGAAACAATGAGCAGTTCTTC.

The V gene is TRBV9, the J gene TRBJ2-3, with a tentative D call TRBD1 (6 bases). The CDR3 covers 14 residues. The germline gives CDR1 SGDLS, CDR2 YYNGEE. The V gene lost 0 bases and the J gene lost 4 bases, with 9 bases spanning the gap. The CDR3 bases are TGTGCCAGCAGCGTAGGGGGGCGCCCAGATACGCAGTATTTT. This gives the protein CASSVGGRPDTQYF.

The rearrangement joins TRBV5-4 to TRBJ2-1; D might be TRBD1 (5 bases). The CDR3 totals 14 residues. The V end lost 4 bases, the J end lost 1 base, and 9 bases lay between the germline ends. The germline gives CDR1 SGHNT, CDR2 YYREEE (reference sequence). For the CDR3, the DNA is TGTGCCAGCAGCATCAGGGTTTCCTACAATGAGCAGTTCTTC. Protein product: CASSIRVSYNEQFF.

The CDR3 spells CASSQDLAVQIVPPLHF. The CDR3 nucleotides read TGTGCCAGCAGCCAAGATCTTGCAGTACAGATCGTCCCACCCCTCCACTTT. The chain carries TRBV3-1 (or the pseudogene TRBV3-2) and TRBJ1-6; D remains unclear. Deletions cut 0 bases from V and 11 bases from J, with 20 bases between. CDR1 is LGHDT and CDR2 is YNNKEL in the germline V gene (reference sequence). The CDR3 is 17 residues long.

This clone was observed a single time. This chain uses TRBV24-1 with TRBJ2-1, with a possible D match to TRBD2 (6 bases). Trimming took off 5 bases at V and 0 bases at J, with 10 bases between the two ends. CDR3 size: 15 residues. Per the germline V gene, CDR1 is KGHDR and CDR2 is SFDVKD. CDR3 bases: TGTGCCACCAGTGTAGCGGCTAGCTCCTACAATGAGCAGTTCTTC. Amino acids: CATSVAASSYNEQFF.

The J gene is TRBJ2-2, the V gene TRBV19, with 9 bases that match TRBD2. In germline, CDR1 is LNHDA, CDR2 SQIVND (reference sequence). The CDR3 sequence is 15 residues long. V was clipped by 5 bases and J by 4 bases; unmatched bases: 5. CDR3 in DNA: TGTGCCAGTAGTCAAGCGGGAGGAGTCACCGGGGAGCTGTTTTTT. It encodes CASSQAGGVTGELFF.

This clone was counted once. The V call is TRBV14, the J call TRBJ2-1; D is unclear. V was cut by 4 bases and J by 10 bases, with 5 bases left in between. CDR1 and CDR2 (germline): SGHDN, FVKESK. The CDR3 consists of 10 residues. CDR3 in amino acids: CASSLREQFF. The CDR3 nucleotides read TGTGCCAGCAGCCTCAGGGAGCAGTTCTTC.

The chain combines TRBV5-6 with TRBJ2-1, with 7 bases identical to TRBD2. Germline V lookup: CDR1 SGHDT, CDR2 YYEEEE. The J segment lost 2 bases and the V segment lost 1 base, leaving 6 bases of the junction unmatched. There are 16 residues in the CDR3. This CDR3 reads CASSLLTGGAYNEQFF. In DNA, the CDR3 is TGTGCCAGCAGCTTGTTAACGGGAGGCGCCTACAATGAGCAGTTCTTC.

The chain employs TRBV10-3 and TRBJ1-5; D not certain. There are 16 residues in the CDR3. Germline loops: CDR1 ENHRY, CDR2 SYGVKD. V lost 0 bases and J lost 3, with 12 bases in between. The CDR3 bases are TGTGCCATCAGTGAGTCGGCCGGAGGGCCCAATCAGCCCCAGCATTTT. Its translation: CAISESAGGPNQPQHF.

The chain is built from TRBV3-1 (or the pseudogene TRBV3-2) and TRBJ2-5; TRBD2 is a possible D gene (5 bases). CDR3 length equals 15 residues. CDR1 LGHDT and CDR2 YNNKEL come from the germline V gene (reference sequence). V lost 0 bases and J 5 bases, leaving 13 bases between the germline ends. CDR3 protein: CASSQDGLVRETQYF. The DNA for the CDR3 is TGTGCCAGCAGCCAAGACGGACTGGTTCGGGAGACCCAGTACTTC.

This clone has only a few counts. The rearrangement uses TRBV2 and TRBJ2-1, with 11 bases aligning to TRBD2. J was trimmed by 4 bases and V by 2 bases; bases with no gene match: 13. The CDR3 loop spans 19 amino acids. Germline CDR1 is SNHLY and CDR2 is FYNNEI. CDR3 bases: TGTGCCAGCAGTGAACCAAGTCGAGTAGCGGGAGGGTTATACAATGAGCAGTTCTTC. It translates to CASSEPSRVAGGLYNEQFF.

The J gene is TRBJ1-1, the V gene TRBV29-1, with D maybe TRBD1 (6 bases). Germline assignment: CDR1 SQVTM and CDR2 ANQGSEA. The CDR3 totals 13 residues. The germline V and J ends were trimmed by 7 bases and 0 bases, with 12 bases remaining between them. In DNA form, the CDR3 reads TGCAGCGGCCGGACAGAGATGAACACTGAAGCTTTCTTT. As protein: CSGRTEMNTEAFF.

The chain has TRBV4-3 and TRBJ2-1; the match to TRBD2 covers 15 bases. This CDR3 spans 18 amino acids. Trimming removed 4 bases from V and 1 base from J; junction bases left unmatched: 5. Germline V gene lookup returns CDR1 LGHNA and CDR2 YSLEER. CDR3 residues: CASSLGLAGGLSYNEQFF. CDR3 nucleotides: TGCGCCAGCAGCCTGGGACTAGCGGGAGGCCTTTCCTACAATGAGCAGTTCTTC.

This clone turned up a few times. Different DNA sequences within this sample yield the same CDR3. The rearrangement links TRBV2 to TRBJ2-7; maybe TRBD1 (5 bases). Trimming took off 4 bases at V and 6 bases at J, with 13 bases between the two ends. The CDR3 contains 13 residues. The germline gives CDR1 SNHLY, CDR2 FYNNEI. The chain's CDR3 is CASSGQGAGEQYF. The CDR3 coding sequence is TGTGCCAGCAGTGGTCAGGGTGCAGGCGAGCAGTACTTC.